Listed below are T cell receptor beta chains from one sample, sequenced in a study of PD-1 blockade in mismatch repair-deficient tumors. Sequencing was performed with immunoSEQ multiplex PCR; in TCRdb, only in-frame clones are kept and a portion is missing. The profile shows 120,000 or so clones, 88% of them singletons. The source material was peripheral blood, sampled approximately 69 weeks after starting pembrolizumab. The receptor set was obtained from an adult with mismatch repair-deficient cancer. Each CDR3 is given with its conserved first and last residue. A D gene is named only where the DNA matches it firmly. The size entry is marked missing in some rows and otherwise reads once, few, many or a size class.

j_call d_call v_call clone_size cdr3_nt cdr3_aa
TRBJ2-6 - TRBV2 - TGTGCCAGCAGAAAGACTAGTTTAGCTTACTCTGGGGCCAACGTCCTGACTTTC CASRKTSLAYSGANVLTF
TRBJ1-2 TRBD1 TRBV11-1 - TGTGCCAGCAGCAGCAGGGGGCGAGGCTACACCTTC CASSSRGRGYTF
TRBJ2-7 TRBD2 TRBV4-3 - TGCGCCAGCAGCCCCGGTTGGACTAGCGGGTCCTACGAGCAGTACTTC CASSPGWTSGSYEQYF
TRBJ2-2 - TRBV4-3 - TGCGCCAGCAGCCAGTATCGGACAGCGAACACCGGGGAGCTGTTTTTT CASSQYRTANTGELFF
TRBJ2-5 TRBD2 TRBV15 - TGTGCCACCAGCAGAGATCAACTAGCGGGATTCAGCCAAGAGACCCAGTACTTC CATSRDQLAGFSQETQYF
TRBJ1-4 TRBD1 TRBV5-1 once TGCGCCAGCAGCCCCCGGGGACAGGGGATGTATGAAAAACTGTTTTTT CASSPRGQGMYEKLFF
TRBJ2-7 - TRBV5-1 - TGCGCCAGCAGCTTGTCCGGCCCACCCTACGAGCAGTACTTC CASSLSGPPYEQYF
TRBJ2-5 TRBD1 TRBV29-1 - TGCAGCGTTGGATTGCTCGGGCGGGACAGGGTAGTTGAGACCCAGTACTTC CSVGLLGRDRVVETQYF
TRBJ2-7 - TRBV30 - TGTGCCTGGAGTAGCGGTTATGTCTCCTACGAGCAGTACTTC CAWSSGYVSYEQYF
TRBJ1-1 - TRBV11-2 - TGTGCCAGCAGCTCCTTCCCGGGCACCTACACTGAAGCTTTCTTT CASSSFPGTYTEAFF
TRBJ1-1 - TRBV7-9 few TGTGCCAGCAAGGCCAACACTGAAGCTTTCTTT CASKANTEAFF
TRBJ1-1 - TRBV6-6 - TGTGCCAGCAGTTACGGGTTGAGGTACACTGAAGCTTTCTTT CASSYGLRYTEAFF